This TCR beta chain was sequenced during a study of CD8 T cells in Susac syndrome. Study information: Among the Susac syndrome patients sequenced, six had active disease and about eight were in remission.

The RNA, about 0.45 to 1 ug, was put through reverse transcription using random hexamers. immunoSEQ multiplex PCR amplified TCR beta CDR3 across 54 Vbeta, 13 Jbeta. One entry per CDR3 protein, called by TCRdb with MiXCR from the immunoSEQ multiplex PCR reads. There are 170,000 or so distinct CDR3 sequences in the sample; roughly 95% occur only once, and around 0.12% lies in the top ten. V gave up 3 bases and J gave up 3 bases; unmatched junction bases: 5. Germline V lookup: CDR1 SGHDT, CDR2 YYEEEE. The CDR3 spans 14 residues. The rearrangement uses TRBV5-6 and TRBJ2-5; 7 nucleotides line up with TRBD1. Material: CD4+ T cells from PBMCs. This receptor was obtained from a human donor with Susac syndrome. CDR3 sequence: CASSSTGQKETQYF. In DNA form, the CDR3 reads TGTGCCAGCAGCTCGACAGGGCAGAAAGAGACCCAGTACTTC.